These 5 T cell receptor beta chains came from one sample sequenced in a study of T cells expressing NK-cell markers. TCRdb re-analyzed the 5' RACE reads; it lists each CDR3 protein once, without DNA. This listing includes approximately 440,000 distinct CDR3 sequences. The sequenced material came from blood T cells: a sorted CD56 or NKG2C T cell subset, CD4+ or CD8+ T cells, or bulk PBMC T cells (not recorded which). The origin of the receptors is a woman aged 45-65 years in good health.

This chain uses TRBV29-1 with TRBJ1-2; TCRdb reports TRBD1, a call that lacks DNA to check it against. The CDR3 covers 13 residues. Germline lookup yields CDR1 SQVTM and CDR2 ANQGSEA. The CDR3 sequence is CSVSHGGLYGYTF.

The genes are TRBV6-6 and TRBJ2-7. This CDR3 comprises 13 residues. CDR1 and CDR2 from the germline V gene are MNHNY and SVGAGI (reference sequence). This chain's CDR3 is CASRKGRTYEQYF.

The chain joins TRBV7-2 to TRBJ2-3; with no DNA, the TCRdb D assignment of TRBD1 cannot be verified. The CDR3 extends over 16 amino acids. Germline V lookup: CDR1 SGHTA, CDR2 FQGNSA. The CDR3 is CASSPSGTQGTDTQYF.

This rearrangement joins TRBV25-1 to TRBJ2-3; the TRBD1 assignment by TCRdb is unverifiable without DNA. This CDR3 is 13 amino acids long. From germline, CDR1 is MGHDK and CDR2 SYGVNS. The CDR3 loop reads CASCRDSTDTQYF. The full variable domain, completed using reference TRBV25-1 and TRBJ2-3, is EADIYQTPRYLVIGTGKKITLECSQTMGHDKMYWYQQDPGMELHLIHYSYGVNSTEKGDLSSESTVSRIRTEHFPLTLESARPSHTSQYLCASCRDSTDTQYFGPGTRLTVL.

The chain combines TRBV3-1 with TRBJ2-3. There are 15 residues in the CDR3. Germline V CDR1 and CDR2: LGHDT, YNNKEL (reference sequence). CDR3 sequence reads: CASSLGLYGTDTQYF.